A selection of T cell receptor beta chains follows, all from one sample in a study of cytomegalovirus exposure and HLA in healthy donors. The table came from immunoSEQ multiplex PCR; TCRdb's copy has only in-frame clones and leaves some out. The repertoire holds 50,000 to 65,000 clones, with more than 70% as singletons. The specimen was PBMCs. The receptors originated from a woman between 18 and 29 years old in good health and CMV-seropositive. The CDR3 runs from the conserved cysteine through the conserved F or W. A D gene is named only where the DNA matches it firmly. Expanded clones get a size class; other rows say once, few or many, or leave the size out.

J | V | size | D | CDR3 | DNA
TRBJ1-2 | TRBV7-2 | medium-sized | - | CASSEDSTRTEYGYTF | TGTGCCAGCAGCGAGGACTCTACTCGGACAGAGTATGGCTACACCTTC
TRBJ2-3 | TRBV28 | once | TRBD2 | CASSLVSPRGGTDTQYF | TGTGCCAGCAGTTTAGTTAGCCCCCGGGGGGGCACAGATACGCAGTATTTT
TRBJ2-5 | TRBV10-2 | - | TRBD2 | CASSEFTSGGETQYF | TGCGCCAGCAGTGAGTTTACTAGCGGTGGGGAGACCCAGTACTTC
TRBJ2-7 | TRBV4-3 | - | TRBD1 | CASSRDRGSGNEQYF | TGCGCCAGCAGCCGAGACAGGGGGTCCGGCAACGAGCAGTACTTC
TRBJ1-1 | TRBV6-5 | - | - | CASSQQGGGNTEAFF | TGTGCCAGCAGCCAACAGGGAGGGGGGAACACTGAAGCTTTCTTT
TRBJ2-3 | TRBV28 | - | TRBD1 | CASSITGADTQYF | TGTGCCAGCAGTATTACAGGGGCAGATACGCAGTATTTT
TRBJ1-5 | TRBV28 | - | TRBD1 | CASRLGQGINQPQHF | TGTGCCAGCAGACTCGGACAGGGGATTAATCAGCCCCAGCATTTT
TRBJ2-1 | TRBV7-6 | - | - | CASSPAENEQFF | TGTGCCAGCAGCCCTGCGGAGAATGAGCAGTTCTTC
TRBJ2-5 | TRBV19 | - | - | CASSMGLAGETQYF | TGTGCCAGTAGTATGGGTCTAGCAGGAGAGACCCAGTACTTC
TRBJ2-1 | TRBV4-2 | - | - | CASSLGGVLSYNEQFF | TGTGCCAGCAGCCTGGGCGGGGTTCTCTCCTACAATGAGCAGTTCTTC
TRBJ1-2 | TRBV6-6 | - | TRBD1 | CASSGRTGAYGYTF | TGTGCCAGCAGTGGAAGGACAGGGGCCTATGGCTACACCTTC
TRBJ2-1 | TRBV7-3 | once | - | CASSLLAYHPPNEQFF | TGTGCCAGCAGCTTATTGGCATATCACCCCCCCAATGAGCAGTTCTTC
TRBJ1-2 | TRBV15 | - | - | CATSRVGVGYGYTF | TGTGCCACCAGCCGGGTAGGGGTGGGCTATGGCTACACCTTC
TRBJ1-1 | TRBV5-5 | - | TRBD1 | CASFTGAPEAFF | TGTGCCAGCTTCACAGGGGCCCCTGAAGCTTTCTTT
TRBJ1-1 | TRBV5-1 | - | - | CASSRREGNTEAFF | TGCGCCAGCAGCCGCAGGGAAGGGAACACTGAAGCTTTCTTT
TRBJ1-6 | TRBV7-6 | - | TRBD1 | CASSLYPTGDDSPLHF | TGTGCCAGCAGCCTCTACCCCACAGGGGATGATTCACCCCTCCACTTT
TRBJ2-2 | TRBV5-1 | - | TRBD1 | CASSAGQADTGELFF | TGCGCCAGCAGCGCGGGACAGGCGGACACCGGGGAGCTGTTTTTT
TRBJ2-2 | TRBV12-5 | - | - | CASGTFGGTNTGELFF | TGTGCTAGTGGTACGTTCGGCGGAACGAACACCGGGGAGCTGTTTTTT
TRBJ2-2 | TRBV7-3 | - | TRBD2 | CASRRSGGNTGELFF | TGTGCCAGCAGAAGAAGCGGGGGAAACACCGGGGAGCTGTTTTTT
TRBJ1-5 | TRBV9 | - | - | CASSPSPGIKQPQHF | TGTGCCAGCAGCCCATCCCCAGGGATTAAACAGCCCCAGCATTTT
TRBJ1-4 | TRBV5-1 | - | - | CASSLASGEKLFF | TGCGCCAGCAGCTTGGCGTCGGGGGAAAAACTGTTTTTT
TRBJ1-5 | TRBV9 | - | TRBD1 | CASSRRQGYGPQHF | TGTGCCAGCAGCCGAAGACAGGGGTATGGGCCCCAGCATTTT
TRBJ2-7 | TRBV4-2 | - | - | CASSQDRMGGAKEQYF | TGTGCCAGCAGCCAAGATAGAATGGGGGGGGCTAAAGAGCAGTACTTC
TRBJ2-7 | TRBV27 | once | TRBD1 | CASRGQGEFSEQYF | TGTGCCAGCAGAGGACAGGGTGAGTTCTCCGAGCAGTACTTC
TRBJ2-3 | TRBV6-1 | - | TRBD2 | CASSEEIVGGDTQYF | TGTGCCAGCAGTGAGGAGATAGTGGGAGGGGATACGCAGTATTTT
TRBJ2-5 | TRBV6-6 | - | - | CASSSARETQYF | TGTGCCAGCAGCTCGGCCAGGGAGACCCAGTACTTC
TRBJ2-5 | TRBV5-6 | - | - | CASSLVGVRETQYF | TGTGCCAGCAGCTTGGTCGGGGTCAGAGAGACCCAGTACTTC
TRBJ2-1 | TRBV27 | - | - | CASSLSGQGYDEQFF | TGTGCCAGCAGTTTATCGGGGCAGGGCTATGATGAGCAGTTCTTC
TRBJ1-5 | TRBV6-5 | - | TRBD1 | CASSKRQGQGPQHF | TGTGCCAGCAGTAAACGACAGGGCCAGGGGCCCCAGCATTTT
TRBJ2-7 | TRBV5-1 | - | - | CASSQGTMGAYEQYF | TGCGCCAGCAGCCAAGGGACAATGGGGGCCTACGAGCAGTACTTC
TRBJ2-7 | TRBV4-3 | once | - | CASSQDRGGTYEQYF | TGCGCCAGCAGCCAAGATAGGGGGGGAACCTACGAGCAGTACTTC
TRBJ1-1 | TRBV5-4 | - | - | CASSLERTEAFF | TGTGCCAGCAGCTTGGAGCGGACTGAAGCTTTCTTT
TRBJ1-5 | TRBV19 | - | - | CASSPDTNSNQPQHF | TGTGCCAGTAGTCCTGACACGAATAGCAATCAGCCCCAGCATTTT
TRBJ2-1 | TRBV6-5 | - | TRBD2 | CASSSRLAGGFNEQFF | TGTGCCAGCAGTTCCCGACTAGCGGGGGGGTTCAATGAGCAGTTCTTC
TRBJ2-7 | TRBV29-1 | - | TRBD1 | CSVETPGQGSSYEQYF | TGCAGCGTTGAAACACCGGGACAGGGGAGCTCCTACGAGCAGTACTTC
TRBJ2-3 | TRBV7-3 | - | TRBD2 | CASSSLTSAGGHRTDTQYF | TGTGCCAGCAGCTCGCTCACTAGTGCGGGGGGCCACCGCACAGATACGCAGTATTTT
TRBJ2-7 | TRBV29-1 | - | - | CSVEGSGYEQYF | TGCAGCGTTGAAGGCTCAGGCTACGAGCAGTACTTC
TRBJ1-1 | TRBV28 | - | TRBD1 | CASSLLRGLYAFF | TGTGCCAGCAGTTTACTTAGGGGGCTTTATGCTTTCTTT
TRBJ2-3 | TRBV7-2 | - | - | CASSFGRESDTQYF | TGTGCCAGCAGCTTCGGTCGGGAGTCAGATACGCAGTATTTT
TRBJ1-6 | TRBV10-3 | - | TRBD1 | CATKTPGQRNSPLHF | TGTGCCACCAAAACCCCGGGACAGCGCAATTCACCCCTCCACTTT
TRBJ2-1 | TRBV10-1 | - | TRBD2 | CASSGGASGQYNEQFF | TGCGCCAGCAGTGGAGGGGCTAGCGGTCAGTACAATGAGCAGTTCTTC
TRBJ2-5 | TRBV5-4 | - | TRBD2 | CASSTPRLAAQETQYF | TGTGCCAGCAGCACTCCCCGACTAGCGGCTCAAGAGACCCAGTACTTC